This T cell receptor beta chain emerged from a study of radiotherapy plus CTLA-4 blockade in lung cancer. The CDR3 runs 15 residues. Germline V gene sequence: CDR1 SGHTA, CDR2 FQGTGA. The V and J ends lost 3 bases and 3 bases, in that order; junction bases with no gene match: 3. The repertoire was sequenced with immunoSEQ multiplex PCR; TCRdb's copy has only in-frame clones and lacks some. The sample lists about 48,000 clones, more than 75% occurring once. The sequencing here drew on peripheral blood, taken from a patient treated with radiotherapy plus ipilimumab. This sequence originates from a human donor with non-small cell lung cancer who had stable disease on radiotherapy plus ipilimumab. The chain recombines TRBV7-3 with TRBJ2-2; 8 bases align to TRBD1. Here the CDR3 reads CASSFQGADTGELFF. The DNA for the CDR3 is TGTGCCAGCAGCTTCCAGGGGGCGGACACCGGGGAGCTGTTTTTT.